The entry below gives a single T cell receptor beta chain sequence along with its context. The table lists this clone with a count of one. It has no known antigen specificity. No quality values exist for individual bases; no much larger clone is one base distant. From the germline V gene, CDR1 is KGHSH and CDR2 is LQKENI. The CDR3, cysteine through phenylalanine, is 16 amino acids long. Only CDR3 DNA is held: 48 bases, read in frame from base 1. V loses 3 bases at its end and J loses 9 bases; junction bases beyond the gene matches: 11. Library preparation was by the immunoSEQ multiplex PCR assay. Held by TCRdb, this immuneACCESS table contains in-frame sequences only and omits some clones. Under half of the omission traces to an unresolved V gene where checked; the cause of the rest is unknown. This sample gives about 120,000 clones in total; about 89% of them show up just once. The leading ten clones occupy less than 9% of the sample.

The sample comes from a study of control samples from healthy donors and cancer patients (dated by TCRdb to the early 2020s). Sequencing was performed on blood. The sequence derives from a woman younger than 30 in good health. The chain is assembled from TRBV18 and TRBJ1-6, with 7 bases in between that match TRBD1. The encoded CDR3 is CASSPTTGTRGSPLHF. The DNA sequence is given as TGTGCCAGCTCACCCACGACAGGGACTCGCGGTTCACCCCTCCACTTT.